A single sample is the source of the 28 T cell receptor beta chains below, sequenced in a study of PD-L1 blockade in urothelial cancer (dated by TCRdb to the late 2010s). The method was the immunoSEQ multiplex PCR assay. Sourced from immuneACCESS, this table was stored by TCRdb with only in-frame sequences that have V and J called. A share of the clones is absent; for the studies checked, an unresolved V gene accounts for under half, and the remainder has no known explanation. The sample includes about 81,000 clones, with roughly nine tenths observed a single time. About 1% of the sample is held by the ten biggest clonotypes. In light of the paper, this sample's time point label describes: pretreatment peripheral blood. The material sequenced was PBMCs, taken around atezolizumab (anti-PD-L1) treatment. All receptors derive from a woman older than 75 with urothelial cancer.

The chain combines TRBV5-4 with TRBJ2-1, with D perhaps TRBD2 (6 bases). Per germline, CDR1 SGHNT and CDR2 YYREEE (reference sequence). Trimming took off 4 bases at V and 0 bases at J, with 14 bases between the two ends. This CDR3 is built from 16 residues. The CDR3 spells CASSPMRGSSYNEQFF. The CDR3 DNA sequence: TGTGCCAGCAGCCCTATGCGGGGTAGCTCCTACAATGAGCAGTTCTTC.

This rearrangement joins TRBV7-6 to TRBJ2-7; 14 bases line up with TRBD2. This CDR3 region has 16 residues. With V trimmed by 7 bases and J by 6 bases, 11 bases remained unmatched. CDR1 and CDR2 from the germline V gene are SGHVS and FNYEAQ. Here the CDR3 reads CASTLGGLAGVAEQYF. CDR3 coding DNA: TGTGCCAGCACCCTAGGGGGACTAGCGGGAGTGGCCGAGCAGTACTTC.

This clone is a singleton in its sample. DNA of the CDR3: TGTGCCAGCAGTGAAGGGGCAAGGGGCAGACAGAACACTGAAGCTTTCTTT. Translating it yields CASSEGARGRQNTEAFF. This chain uses TRBV6-1 with TRBJ1-1; D possibly corresponds to TRBD1 (5 bases). The CDR3 extends over 17 amino acids. Trimming stripped 1 base from V and 1 base from J, with 16 bases between. The germline V gene has CDR1 MNHNS and CDR2 SASEGT.

The chain carries TRBV5-5 and TRBJ1-4; D gene ambiguous. The germline V gene has CDR1 SGHKS and CDR2 YYEKEE (reference sequence). This CDR3 spans 18 amino acids. Trimming cost V 0 bases and J 7 bases, with 22 bases left between them. CDR3 nucleotide sequence: TGTGCCAGCAGCTTGGGGTCCTCGCCCCAAGTGTCGAGTGAAAAACTGTTTTTT. Protein: CASSLGSSPQVSSEKLFF.

This sequence joins TRBV9 and TRBJ2-7, with 10 bases matching TRBD2. This CDR3 contains 17 residues. Trimming removed 4 bases from V and 1 base from J; junction bases left unmatched: 11. Germline V lookup: CDR1 SGDLS, CDR2 YYNGEE. The CDR3 DNA follows: TGTGCCAGCAGCCCCGGACTAACTAGCGGGAATTCCTACGAGCAGTACTTC. As protein: CASSPGLTSGNSYEQYF.

The chain recombines TRBV6-1 with TRBJ1-1; D is unresolved. The length of the CDR3 is 15 residues. V gave up 2 bases and J gave up 0 bases, with 10 bases separating them. From germline, CDR1 is MNHNS and CDR2 SASEGT. The CDR3 DNA sequence: TGTGCCAGCAGTGAACTAACCTCGATGAACACTGAAGCTTTCTTT. Its translation: CASSELTSMNTEAFF.

The chain couples TRBV5-6 to TRBJ1-1; 8 bases are a match to TRBD1. Per germline, CDR1 SGHDT and CDR2 YYEEEE. The CDR3 has 14 amino acids. V trimming: 4 bases; J trimming: 5 bases; junction bases outside the gene matches: 7. The CDR3 DNA is TGTGCCAGCAGCCCGGGACAGGTGAGGACTGAAGCTTTCTTT. It is translated as CASSPGQVRTEAFF.

The chain has TRBV28 and TRBJ2-6, with a possible D match to TRBD2 (5 bases). CDR3 length: 15 residues. V lost 4 bases, J lost 4 bases, and 11 bases lay in between. The germline V gene has CDR1 MDHEN and CDR2 SYDVKM. CDR3 nucleotide sequence: TGTGCCAGCAGTTCCAAGACGGGAGGGGCCAACGTCCTGACTTTC. This codes for CASSSKTGGANVLTF.

This chain connects TRBV30 to TRBJ1-1; 8 bases fit TRBD1. J lost 6 bases, V lost 2 bases, and 5 bases had no gene match. This CDR3 comprises 13 residues. CDR1 and CDR2 (germline): GTSNPN, SVGIG (reference sequence). This CDR3 is CAWSSGGQAEAFF. In nucleotides, the CDR3 is TGTGCCTGGAGTTCAGGGGGCCAGGCTGAAGCTTTCTTT.

The chain couples TRBV10-1 to TRBJ2-5; D gene uncertain. The ends were cut back, 0 bases at V and 7 bases at J, with 12 bases in the middle. CDR1 and CDR2 from the germline V gene are WNHNN and SYGVQD (reference sequence). The CDR3 totals 14 residues. In nucleotides, the CDR3 is TGCGCCAGCAGTGAGTCTGGAGTTTATGGGACCCAGTACTTC. Its protein is CASSESGVYGTQYF.

The chain uses TRBV27 and TRBJ1-5; a weak D match, TRBD1 (5 bases). The CDR3 has 16 residues. Looked up from germline, CDR1 is MNHEY and CDR2 is SMNVEV (reference sequence). Trimming cost V 2 bases and J 9 bases, with 20 bases left between them. The CDR3 region is CASSLGRALAGWPQHF. The CDR3, as DNA: TGTGCCAGCAGTTTAGGCAGGGCCCTAGCGGGTTGGCCCCAGCATTTT.

The chain links TRBV6-1 to TRBJ1-1; D may be TRBD1 (5 bases). CDR3 size: 14 residues. V lost 5 bases and J 5 bases, leaving 15 bases between the germline ends. Germline V gene sequence: CDR1 MNHNS, CDR2 SASEGT. The CDR3 here is CASSMGRGQTEAFF. The CDR3 DNA sequence: TGTGCCAGCAGTATGGGGCGCGGTCAGACTGAAGCTTTCTTT.

This clone was seen once. The chain employs TRBV19 and TRBJ1-4; 7 bases align to TRBD1. The CDR3 has 13 amino acids. V dropped 6 bases and J dropped 5; count of bases not matched to a gene: 3. Germline CDR1 is LNHDA and CDR2 is SQIVND (reference sequence). CDR3 sequence reads: CASSPDRNEKLFF. The DNA for the CDR3 is TGTGCCAGTAGCCCGGACAGGAATGAAAAACTGTTTTTT. The variable domain in full, with the rest retrieved from reference TRBV19 and TRBJ1-4, is DGGITQSPKYLFRKEGQNVTLSCEQNLNHDAMYWYRQDPGQGLRLIYYSQIVNDFQKGDIAEGYSVSREKKESFPLTVTSAQKNPTAFYLCASSPDRNEKLFFGSGTQLSVL.

This chain links TRBV9 with TRBJ1-2; 9 positions match TRBD1. The CDR3 has 18 residues. Per the germline V gene, CDR1 is SGDLS and CDR2 is YYNGEE. The V and J ends lost 0 bases and 5 bases, in that order; junction bases with no gene match: 14. The CDR3 here is CASSVGVTGGQGRYGYTF. CDR3 coding DNA: TGTGCCAGCAGCGTAGGAGTGACAGGGGGTCAGGGGCGGTATGGCTACACCTTC.

This clone was seen more than once but under ten times. V is TRBV2 and J is TRBJ2-7; D might be TRBD2 (5 bases). Germline V gives CDR1 SNHLY, CDR2 FYNNEI. Trimming took 8 bases from V and 2 from J, leaving 19 bases between them. The CDR3 consists of 15 residues. The DNA for the CDR3 is TGTGCCAGCTCGAGACTAATTCTAACAACCTACGAGCAGTACTTC. Amino acid sequence: CASSRLILTTYEQYF.

This clone has a handful of counts. The chain uses TRBV7-9 and TRBJ2-2, with 13 bases fitting TRBD2. This CDR3 is built from 17 residues. J lost 5 bases, V lost 4 bases, and 7 bases had no gene match. Per the germline V gene, CDR1 is SEHNR and CDR2 is FQNEAQ (reference sequence). CDR3: CASSSRLAGGETGELFF. CDR3 nucleotide sequence: TGTGCCAGCAGCTCCCGACTAGCGGGAGGAGAGACCGGGGAGCTGTTTTTT.

The genes are TRBV4-2 and TRBJ2-1; TRBD2 matches 7 bases. The CDR3 spans 16 residues. Per germline, CDR1 LGHNA and CDR2 YNFKEQ. V shed 3 bases, J shed 0 bases, and the junction held 5 bases outside the gene matches. The CDR3 nucleotides are TGTGCCAGCAGCCATTTCGGCGGGAGCTCCTACAATGAGCAGTTCTTC. It codes for CASSHFGGSSYNEQFF.

The rearrangement joins TRBV30 to TRBJ1-2; 8 bases map to TRBD1. Germline loops: CDR1 GTSNPN, CDR2 SVGIG (reference sequence). The length of the CDR3 is 12 residues. J was trimmed by 8 bases and V by 6 bases; bases with no gene match: 8. The CDR3 sequence: CACGTGRLGYTF. DNA for the CDR3: TGTGCCTGCGGGACAGGCCGACTCGGCTACACCTTC.

The V and J genes are TRBV18 and TRBJ2-7; possibly TRBD1 for D (5 bases). Trimming took off 6 bases at V and 1 base at J, with 16 bases between the two ends. This CDR3 is 15 amino acids long. Germline-derived CDR1 and CDR2 are KGHSH and LQKENI. The CDR3 bases are TGTGCCAGCTCCAAACAGATAGGGGTTTCCTACGAGCAGTACTTC. Encoded protein: CASSKQIGVSYEQYF.

The rearrangement joins TRBV4-2 to TRBJ2-2, with 11 bases identical to TRBD2. The V gene end was trimmed by 0 bases and the J gene end by 5 bases; junction bases not matched to a gene: 8. Germline assignment: CDR1 LGHNA and CDR2 YNFKEQ. The length of the CDR3 is 18 residues. This chain's CDR3 is CASSQDRLAGGLTGELFF. The CDR3 region has the DNA TGTGCCAGCAGCCAAGACAGGCTAGCGGGAGGCTTGACCGGGGAGCTGTTTTTT.

The J gene is TRBJ2-7, the V gene TRBV4-1, with 10 bases identical to TRBD2. V shed 5 bases, J shed 6 bases, and the junction held 13 bases outside the gene matches. The CDR3 consists of 16 residues. In germline, CDR1 is MGHRA, CDR2 YSYEKL. The CDR3 protein is CASSKFGQREGGEQYF. CDR3 nucleotide sequence: TGCGCCAGCAGCAAATTCGGGCAGCGGGAGGGGGGCGAGCAGTACTTC.

The chain links TRBV5-1 to TRBJ1-2, with D possibly being TRBD1 (5 bases). The CDR3 extends over 13 amino acids. Trimming stripped 5 bases from V and 8 bases from J, with 16 bases between. In germline, CDR1 is SGHRS, CDR2 YFSETQ. The CDR3 bases are TGCGCCAGCAGTTTGACAGCGCCGGGAGGCTACACCTTC. Encoded protein: CASSLTAPGGYTF.

As for this clone: Germline and junction disagree at one end, which may indicate a read error. This CDR3 is CAWSNPGQGTYGQYF. CDR3 bases: TGTGCCTGGAGTAATCCGGGACAGGGGACTTACGGGCAGTACTTC. This chain links TRBV30 with TRBJ2-7, with 10 bases matching TRBD1. Germline V gene lookup returns CDR1 GTSNPN and CDR2 SVGIG (reference sequence). The length of the CDR3 is 15 residues. The complete variable domain, with remaining parts taken from reference TRBV30 and TRBJ2-7, reads SQTIHQWPATLVQPVGSPLSLECTVEGTSNPNLYWYRQAAGRGLQLLFYSVGIGQISSEVPQNLSASRPQDRQFILSSKKLLLSDSGFYLCAWSNPGQGTYGQYFGPGTRLTVT.

This clone was detected only a few times. The chain has TRBV6-6 and TRBJ2-7, with 7 bases identical to TRBD1. Per the germline V gene, CDR1 is MNHNY and CDR2 is SVGAGI (reference sequence). J was trimmed by 2 bases and V by 5 bases; bases with no gene match: 12. The CDR3 is made up of 16 amino acids. Here the CDR3 DNA reads TGTGCCAGCAGTCCACTCCCGGGACAGAGGCCCTACGAGCAGTACTTC. It yields the protein CASSPLPGQRPYEQYF.

The chain employs TRBV28 and TRBJ2-5; possibly TRBD1 for D (5 bases). V was clipped by 5 bases and J by 7 bases, with 11 bases between them. CDR1 is MDHEN, CDR2 SYDVKM, per germline. The CDR3 runs to 12 residues. The CDR3 nucleotides read TGTGCCAGCAGTGTCTTAGGGGTGACCCAGTACTTC. Its translation is CASSVLGVTQYF.

V and J are TRBV11-3 and TRBJ2-1; 15 nucleotides align to TRBD2. From germline, CDR1 is SGHNT and CDR2 YENEEA. The CDR3 extends over 19 amino acids. After removal of 4 bases from V and 1 base from J, the junction contained 8 bases not matched to a gene. CDR3 sequence: CASSYGLAGGPGSYNEQFF. The DNA for the CDR3 is TGTGCCAGCAGCTACGGACTAGCGGGAGGGCCAGGGTCCTACAATGAGCAGTTCTTC.

This rearrangement joins TRBV28 to TRBJ2-2; D gene uncertain. Germline V CDR1 and CDR2: MDHEN, SYDVKM. Trimming stripped 2 bases from V and 0 bases from J, with 7 bases between. The CDR3 runs 15 residues. The CDR3 protein is CASSLPASNTGELFF. The CDR3 DNA is TGTGCCAGCAGTTTACCCGCGTCGAACACCGGGGAGCTGTTTTTT.

V is TRBV10-3 and J is TRBJ1-2; D perhaps matches TRBD1 (5 bases). V gave up 3 bases and J gave up 1 base, with 6 bases separating them. The CDR3 sequence is 13 residues long. Germline V gene data show CDR1 as ENHRY and CDR2 as SYGVKD. This CDR3 is CAISDDSNYGYTF. The CDR3, as DNA: TGTGCCATCAGTGACGACAGTAACTATGGCTACACCTTC.